Here is one T cell receptor (beta chain) with its context. TCRdb keeps only in-frame clones here, not all; method: immunoSEQ multiplex PCR. The sample contains about 200,000 clones, around 92% of which appear only once. The data originate from a study of blood T cell repertoires in COVID-19. On the study more broadly: The United States, Italy and Spain were the sources of the acute and convalescent COVID-19 samples. T cells, B-cell-depleted T cells, or PBMCs provided the cDNA or gDNA that served as material.

Residents of around 24 US areas, aged roughly 18 to 89 years, made up the participants. V was shortened by 1 base and J by 4 bases, with 7 bases between the two germline ends. Looked up from germline, CDR1 is SEHNR and CDR2 is FQNEAQ (reference sequence). This CDR3 has 13 amino acids. The rearrangement uses TRBV7-9 and TRBJ1-2, with D unclear. The TCR was taken from a woman in her late teens or twenties who had recovered from COVID-19. Sequencing used PBMCs or T cells enriched from blood (not recorded which). The CDR3 loop reads CASSLGGFYGYTF. The CDR3 bases are TGTGCCAGCAGCTTAGGAGGGTTCTATGGCTACACCTTC.